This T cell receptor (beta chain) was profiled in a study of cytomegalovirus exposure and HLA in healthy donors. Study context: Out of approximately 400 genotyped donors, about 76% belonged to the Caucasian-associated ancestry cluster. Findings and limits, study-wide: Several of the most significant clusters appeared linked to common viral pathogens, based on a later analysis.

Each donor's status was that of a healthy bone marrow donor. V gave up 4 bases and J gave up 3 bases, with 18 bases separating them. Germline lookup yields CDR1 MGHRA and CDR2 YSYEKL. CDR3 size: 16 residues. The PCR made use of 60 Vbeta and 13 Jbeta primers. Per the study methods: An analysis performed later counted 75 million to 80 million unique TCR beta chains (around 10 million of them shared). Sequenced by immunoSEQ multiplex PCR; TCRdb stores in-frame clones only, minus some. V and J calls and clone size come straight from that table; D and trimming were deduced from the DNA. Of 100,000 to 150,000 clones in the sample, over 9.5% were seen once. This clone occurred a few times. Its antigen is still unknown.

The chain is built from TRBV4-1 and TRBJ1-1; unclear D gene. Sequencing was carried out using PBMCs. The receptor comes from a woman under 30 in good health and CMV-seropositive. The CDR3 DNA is TGCGCCAGCAGCCCCCTCGGTTCCGGGAGCGACACTGAAGCTTTCTTT. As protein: CASSPLGSGSDTEAFF.